What follows are 19 T cell receptor beta chains derived from one specimen sequenced in a study of shared clonotypes between healthy human individuals. Data came from immunoSEQ multiplex PCR; TCRdb stores just in-frame clones and leaves some out. The sample records roughly 1,600,000 clones, 98% to 99% being singletons. Sequenced: naive CD4+ T cells sorted from blood. Subset here: CD45RA+ positively selected. Receptors originate from a man aged 30 to 45 in good health.

The rearrangement joins TRBV27 to TRBJ2-7; perhaps TRBD2 as D (5 bases). The CDR3 has 14 amino acids. The germline gives CDR1 MNHEY, CDR2 SMNVEV (reference sequence). The germline V and J ends were trimmed by 6 bases and 9 bases, with 21 bases remaining between them. CDR3 DNA: TGTGCCAGCAGAGATGCCACTCGGGGTTCTGGGCAGTACTTC. Its translation is CASRDATRGSGQYF.

The rearrangement uses TRBV7-9 and TRBJ1-1; D is undetermined. CDR3 size: 15 residues. V gave up 5 bases and J gave up 0 bases, with 13 bases separating them. Germline-derived CDR1 and CDR2 are SEHNR and FQNEAQ (reference sequence). The CDR3 region is CASSQIFGLNTEAFF. In DNA form, the CDR3 reads TGTGCCAGCAGCCAAATTTTCGGGTTGAACACTGAAGCTTTCTTT.

The chain has TRBV28 and TRBJ1-1; 7 nucleotides agree with TRBD1. Trimming at V came to 6 bases and at J to 5 bases, leaving 15 bases not matched to a gene. From germline, CDR1 is MDHEN and CDR2 SYDVKM. The length of the CDR3 is 16 residues. This chain's CDR3 is CASRLQGSLLGTEAFF. The CDR3 region has the DNA TGTGCCAGCAGGCTACAGGGGAGTCTACTTGGGACTGAAGCTTTCTTT.

CDR3 in amino acids: CASSVDGREPDTQYF. The CDR3 coding sequence is TGTGCCAGCAGCGTAGACGGGAGGGAACCAGATACGCAGTATTTT. This sequence joins TRBV9 and TRBJ2-3; 8 nucleotides align to TRBD2. The CDR3 covers 15 residues. The trim removed 0 bases at V and 4 bases at J, leaving 4 bases unmatched. Germline CDR1 reads SGDLS; CDR2 reads YYNGEE. The variable domain in full, completed from reference TRBV9 and TRBJ2-3, reads DSGVTQTPKHLITATGQRVTLRCSPRSGDLSVYWYQQSLDQGLQFLIQYYNGEERAKGNILERFSAQQFPDLHSELNLSSLELGDSALYFCASSVDGREPDTQYFGPGTRLTVL.

This chain links TRBV7-2 with TRBJ2-7; no clear D gene. The germline V and J ends were trimmed by 5 bases and 7 bases, with 18 bases remaining between them. This CDR3 is built from 14 residues. Germline V gene lookup returns CDR1 SGHTA and CDR2 FQGNSA. CDR3 DNA: TGTGCCAGCAGCCTCGTAGGCCCCCTAGTTGAGCAGTACTTC. Translating it yields CASSLVGPLVEQYF.

V is TRBV5-6 and J is TRBJ2-7, with D perhaps given as TRBD1 or TRBD2 (5 bases each). There are 14 residues in the CDR3. Germline V CDR1 and CDR2: SGHDT, YYEEEE. Trimming took off 3 bases at V and 7 bases at J, with 17 bases between the two ends. The CDR3 DNA reads TGTGCCAGCAGCTCTCCGGGACGGCCAAGGGAGCAGTACTTC. It specifies CASSSPGRPREQYF.

The V and J genes are TRBV27 and TRBJ2-7; TRBD1 matches at 10 bases. V lost 6 bases to trimming and J lost 2 bases; unmatched junction nucleotides: 16. The V gene's germline CDR1 is MNHEY and CDR2 SMNVEV (reference sequence). CDR3 length equals 18 residues. This CDR3 reads CASRPYRPPGQGTYEQYF. The CDR3 nucleotides are TGTGCCAGCAGGCCTTATCGCCCACCGGGACAGGGGACCTACGAGCAGTACTTC.

Concerning this clone: Distinct nucleotide sequences in the sample also encode this CDR3. The chain links TRBV29-1 to TRBJ1-1, with 7 positions matching TRBD1. J lost 2 bases, V lost 6 bases, and 6 bases had no gene match. Germline values: CDR1 SQVTM, CDR2 ANQGSEA. The CDR3 totals 13 residues. CDR3 nucleotide sequence: TGCAGCGTGTCAGGGACAGCTAACACTGAAGCTTTCTTT. It translates to CSVSGTANTEAFF.

V usage is TRBV15 and J usage is TRBJ2-3; a possible D gene is TRBD2 (5 bases). The CDR3 runs to 13 residues. Germline V gene sequence: CDR1 LNHNV, CDR2 YYDKDF (reference sequence). V was trimmed by 5 bases and J by 6 bases, leaving 12 bases between them. CDR3 residues: CATSRPGWDTQYF. As DNA, the CDR3 is TGTGCCACCAGCCGCCCGGGGTGGGATACGCAGTATTTT.

The chain employs TRBV18 and TRBJ1-1; D uncertain. Trimming left V 3 bases short and J 7 bases short, with 15 bases between. CDR1 and CDR2 (germline): KGHSH, LQKENI. This CDR3 is 14 amino acids long. CDR3 amino acids: CASSPAGGEVEAFF. The CDR3 DNA reads as TGTGCCAGCTCACCCGCGGGTGGTGAAGTTGAAGCTTTCTTT.

V and J are TRBV30 and TRBJ1-2; 7 bases agree with TRBD1. V shed 4 bases and J 7 bases; nucleotides not matched to a gene: 6. Germline CDR1 is GTSNPN and CDR2 is SVGIG (reference sequence). The length of the CDR3 is 12 residues. The DNA for the CDR3 is TGTGCCTGGAAAGACAGGGTGGGTGGCTACACCTTC. Translating it yields CAWKDRVGGYTF.

V is TRBV9 and J is TRBJ2-1; the D gene is possibly TRBD2 (6 bases). The germline V gene encodes CDR1 SGDLS and CDR2 YYNGEE. The ends were cut back, 2 bases at V and 0 bases at J, with 9 bases in the middle. CDR3 length: 15 residues. CDR3 coding DNA: TGTGCCAGCAGCGTTAGCGGATACTCCTACAATGAGCAGTTCTTC. Protein sequence: CASSVSGYSYNEQFF.

The chain has TRBV2 and TRBJ1-2; unclear D gene. CDR3 size: 14 residues. Germline V gene sequence: CDR1 SNHLY, CDR2 FYNNEI. The V and J ends lost 3 bases and 3 bases respectively, with 11 bases between them. As DNA, the CDR3 is TGTGCCAGCAGTGACGCGAGACGCTACTATGGCTACACCTTC. Translated: CASSDARRYYGYTF.

The V call is TRBV19, the J call TRBJ2-7; 7 bases are shared with TRBD2. The CDR3 extends over 13 amino acids. Germline loops: CDR1 LNHDA, CDR2 SQIVND (reference sequence). V lost 6 bases and J lost 4; bases outside the gene matches: 6. The CDR3 region is CASSRTSEYEQYF. The CDR3 DNA follows: TGTGCCAGTAGCCGGACTAGTGAATACGAGCAGTACTTC. Looking up the rest from reference TRBV19 and TRBJ2-7 gives the full variable domain: DGGITQSPKYLFRKEGQNVTLSCEQNLNHDAMYWYRQDPGQGLRLIYYSQIVNDFQKGDIAEGYSVSREKKESFPLTVTSAQKNPTAFYLCASSRTSEYEQYFGPGTRLTVT.

The rearrangement uses TRBV11-1 and TRBJ2-1; unclear D gene. The germline V and J ends were trimmed by 1 base and 0 bases, with 10 bases remaining between them. Germline lookup yields CDR1 SGHAT and CDR2 FQDESV (reference sequence). The CDR3 contains 16 residues. The CDR3 loop is CASSLEGLSSYNEQFF. CDR3 in DNA: TGTGCCAGCAGCTTAGAGGGTCTCAGCTCCTACAATGAGCAGTTCTTC.

The rearrangement uses TRBV10-2 and TRBJ2-7; 8 nucleotides align to TRBD2. This CDR3 comprises 19 residues. The V and J ends lost 2 bases and 3 bases, in that order; junction bases with no gene match: 18. The germline gives CDR1 WSHSY, CDR2 SAAADI. This chain's CDR3 is CASSEMGLEATRPRYEQYF. The DNA for the CDR3 is TGCGCCAGCAGTGAGATGGGACTAGAGGCGACGCGGCCCCGCTACGAGCAGTACTTC.

This chain joins TRBV4-2 and TRBJ2-5; 7 bases line up with TRBD1. The CDR3 contains 17 residues. Per the germline V gene, CDR1 is LGHNA and CDR2 is YNFKEQ. Trimming took 4 bases from V and 4 from J; bases not matched to a gene: 15. The CDR3 sequence: CASSLADSRDSRETQYF. CDR3 sequence (DNA): TGTGCCAGCAGCCTCGCTGACTCCCGGGACAGCCGAGAGACCCAGTACTTC.

This chain connects TRBV5-4 to TRBJ2-1; weak D call: TRBD2 (5 bases). The CDR3 spans 15 residues. Germline V gene lookup returns CDR1 SGHNT and CDR2 YYREEE (reference sequence). With 3 bases removed from V and 9 bases from J, the gap between germline ends came to 19 bases. The CDR3 loop is CASSSEFASSGEQFF. CDR3 DNA sequence: TGTGCCAGCAGCTCTGAATTTGCTAGCTCTGGTGAGCAGTTCTTC.

The chain has TRBV5-1 and TRBJ1-4; 9 positions match TRBD1. The CDR3 is 15 residues long. In germline, CDR1 is SGHRS, CDR2 YFSETQ. V gave up 4 bases and J gave up 3 bases; unmatched junction bases: 4. The CDR3 sequence is CASSEGQGANEKLFF. CDR3 nucleotides: TGCGCCAGCAGCGAGGGACAGGGTGCTAATGAAAAACTGTTTTTT. The full variable domain, with the rest looked up from reference TRBV5-1 and TRBJ1-4, is KAGVTQTPRYLIKTRGQQVTLSCSPISGHRSVSWYQQTPGQGLQFLFEYFSETQRNKGNFPGRFSGRQFSNSRSEMNVSTLELGDSALYLCASSEGQGANEKLFFGSGTQLSVL.